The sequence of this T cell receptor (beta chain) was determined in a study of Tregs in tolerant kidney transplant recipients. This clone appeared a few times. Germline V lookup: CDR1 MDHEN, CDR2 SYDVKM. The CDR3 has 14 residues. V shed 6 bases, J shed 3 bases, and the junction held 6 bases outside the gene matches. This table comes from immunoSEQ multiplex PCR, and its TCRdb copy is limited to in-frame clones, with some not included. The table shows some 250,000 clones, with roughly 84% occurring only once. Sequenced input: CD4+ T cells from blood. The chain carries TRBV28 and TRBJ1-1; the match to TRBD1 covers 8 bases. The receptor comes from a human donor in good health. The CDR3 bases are TGTGCCAGCAGGACTACAGGGGGGTACACTGAAGCTTTCTTT. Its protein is CASRTTGGYTEAFF.